This T cell receptor beta chain was found in a study of shared clonotypes between healthy human individuals. Only in-frame clones appear in the TCRdb table, and some are missing; sequencing was by immunoSEQ multiplex PCR. The table has approximately 1.5 million clones, around 98% seen once. Study outcomes and limitations: On the whole, naive subsets had larger estimated richness than memory subsets had.

Turning to this clone: Its antigen remains unidentified.

V gave up 11 bases and J gave up 1 base, with 18 bases separating them. CDR1 is MGHDK and CDR2 is SYGVNS in the germline V gene. The CDR3 consists of 15 residues. This TCR derives from a young man in good health. Sequenced sample: naive CD4+ T cells sorted from blood. Subset noted: CD45RA+ positively selected. This sequence joins TRBV25-1 and TRBJ1-5; the D is unclear. Here the CDR3 DNA reads TGTGCCTTGTTTGGGGAACGGGCGAGCAATCAGCCCCAGCATTTT. Its translation: CALFGERASNQPQHF.